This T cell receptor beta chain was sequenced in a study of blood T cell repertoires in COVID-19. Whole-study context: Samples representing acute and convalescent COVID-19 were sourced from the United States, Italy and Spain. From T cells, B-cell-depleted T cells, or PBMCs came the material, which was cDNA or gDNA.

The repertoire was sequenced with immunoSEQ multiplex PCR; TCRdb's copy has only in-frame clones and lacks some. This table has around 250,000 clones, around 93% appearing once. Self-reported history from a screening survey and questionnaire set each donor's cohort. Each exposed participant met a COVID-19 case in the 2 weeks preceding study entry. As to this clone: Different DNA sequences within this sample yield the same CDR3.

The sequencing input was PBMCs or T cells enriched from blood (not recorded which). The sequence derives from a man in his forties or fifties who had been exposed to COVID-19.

The CDR3 here is CAWSSTGNTEAFF. For the CDR3, the DNA is TGTGCCTGGAGCTCAACAGGGAACACTGAAGCTTTCTTT. The V call is TRBV30, the J call TRBJ1-1, with D possibly TRBD1 on 5 matching bases. Germline V gene sequence: CDR1 GTSNPN, CDR2 SVGIG (reference sequence). This CDR3 region has 13 residues. The V gene lost 3 bases and the J gene lost 1 base, with 9 bases spanning the gap.